This TCR beta chain was identified during a study of T cells in Graves' hyperthyroidism and ophthalmopathy. General study findings and limits: Ophthalmopathy was distinguished from stable hyperthyroidism by 13 V-J signatures. Peripheral blood also featured most of the thyroid clonotypes expanded above 0.001.

Researchers took RNA transcripts and amplified the TCR beta CDR3 regions from them. RT-PCR in the first round (using the HTBI primer set) targeted the TCR CDR3. MiXCR was run by TCRdb on the multiplex PCR reads, yielding one entry per CDR3 protein. The table has fewer than 900,000 distinct CDR3 sequences, around a sixth seen once. The study left out patients who had uncontrolled infection, other autoimmune disease, pregnancy or lactation. Blood was drawn at first hyperthyroidism diagnosis, before any ophthalmopathy symptoms. This CDR3 is 14 amino acids long. Germline V gives CDR1 SEHNR, CDR2 FQNEAQ (reference sequence). Trimming removed 5 bases from V and 7 bases from J; junction bases left unmatched: 5. A note on this clonotype: Antigen: not known.

The sequenced material came from blood. The TCR originated in a woman between 50 and 59 years old with Graves' hyperthyroidism that later progressed to Graves' ophthalmopathy. This rearrangement joins TRBV7-9 to TRBJ1-2; 12 bases fit TRBD1. The CDR3 here is CASSTGTGGFGYTF. CDR3 DNA: TGTGCCAGCAGCACCGGGACAGGGGGCTTTGGCTACACCTTC.